The 3 T cell receptor beta chains reported below all come from one sample, sequenced in a study of cytomegalovirus exposure and HLA in healthy donors. PCR used 60 Vbeta primers and 13 Jbeta primers. TCRdb keeps only in-frame clones here, not all; method: immunoSEQ multiplex PCR. This sample contains about 160,000 clones. Material for sequencing was PBMCs. These receptors originate from an older woman in good health and CMV-seronegative.

The chain joins TRBV10-3 to TRBJ2-5; TRBD2 matches 7 bases. CDR1 and CDR2 from the germline V gene are ENHRY and SYGVKD. This CDR3 spans 15 amino acids. The junction had 8 bases not matched to a gene; V was cut back by 6 bases and J by 1 base. CDR3 in amino acids: CAIRAGSPFQETQYF. DNA of the CDR3: TGTGCCATCAGAGCGGGGAGTCCCTTCCAAGAGACCCAGTACTTC.

The chain combines TRBV14 with TRBJ2-6, with 8 nucleotides matching TRBD1. Germline CDR1 reads SGHDN; CDR2 reads FVKESK. The CDR3 is 17 residues long. The trim removed 0 bases at V and 4 bases at J, leaving 5 bases unmatched. Here the CDR3 DNA reads TGTGCCAGCAGCCAAGAACACAGGGGGGTCGGGGCCAACGTCCTGACTTTC. Its protein is CASSQEHRGVGANVLTF.

The V gene is TRBV11-2, the J gene TRBJ1-1; D ambiguous. The germline V gene has CDR1 SGHAT and CDR2 FQNNGV. CDR3 length: 15 residues. V was pared by 4 bases and J by 1 base, with 13 bases between. In DNA form, the CDR3 reads TGTGCCAGCAGCTGGACGGTTGGAGGGAACACTGAAGCTTTCTTT. This codes for CASSWTVGGNTEAFF.